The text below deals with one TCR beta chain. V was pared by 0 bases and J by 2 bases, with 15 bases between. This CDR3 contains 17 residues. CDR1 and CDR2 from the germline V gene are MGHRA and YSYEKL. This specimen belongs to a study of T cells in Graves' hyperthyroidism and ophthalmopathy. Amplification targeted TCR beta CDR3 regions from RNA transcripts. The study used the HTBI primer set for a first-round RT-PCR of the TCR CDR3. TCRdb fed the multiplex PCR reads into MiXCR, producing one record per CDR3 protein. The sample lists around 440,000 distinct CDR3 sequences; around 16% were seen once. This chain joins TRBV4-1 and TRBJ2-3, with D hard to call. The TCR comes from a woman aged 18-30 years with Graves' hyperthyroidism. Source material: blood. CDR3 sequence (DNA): TGCGCCAGCAGCCAAGATTTTGGAGTTTTGGTCACAGATACGCAGTATTTT. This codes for CASSQDFGVLVTDTQYF.